A selection of T cell receptor beta chains follows, all from one sample in a study of blood T cell repertoires in COVID-19. Using immunoSEQ multiplex PCR, the repertoire was profiled, and TCRdb retains in-frame clones only, with some absent. The sample lists 200,000 to 300,000 clones; approximately 82% were seen once. Input material: peripheral blood. Every receptor here comes from a man aged 35 to 55 who had recovered from COVID-19. CDR3s include the opening cysteine and the closing phenylalanine or tryptophan. Fields, in order: V gene, CDR3 protein.

V gene: TRBV27; CDR3 protein: CASSLTAGDHSYEQYF
V gene: TRBV19; CDR3 protein: CASRDREAGANVLTF
V gene: TRBV9; CDR3 protein: CASSVAIRDNEQFF
V gene: TRBV3-1/TRBV3-2; CDR3 protein: CASSQDLGQGTYGYTF
V gene: TRBV27; CDR3 protein: CASSFGTGTDNEQFF
V gene: TRBV5-1; CDR3 protein: CASSLRTPSYNEQFF
V gene: TRBV7-9; CDR3 protein: CASSPQEGPYEQYF
V gene: TRBV7-9; CDR3 protein: CASSLVTVSYEQYF
V gene: TRBV18; CDR3 protein: CASSSTSGREDTQYF
V gene: TRBV11-2; CDR3 protein: CASSSGQGSRYEQYF
V gene: TRBV7-8; CDR3 protein: CASSLVARAYEQYF
V gene: TRBV7-8; CDR3 protein: CASSLADSFEQYF
V gene: TRBV19; CDR3 protein: CASSSNRGGGQETQYF
V gene: TRBV5-1; CDR3 protein: CASSPNLPGYTGELFF
V gene: TRBV15; CDR3 protein: CATSRGGEIDTQYF
V gene: TRBV13; CDR3 protein: CASSLRYNEQFF
V gene: TRBV20-1; CDR3 protein: CSVGGRRGYTF
V gene: TRBV11-2; CDR3 protein: CASSLGPRLSSYNSPLHF
V gene: TRBV11-3; CDR3 protein: CASSLRDRGYNEQFF
V gene: TRBV18; CDR3 protein: CASSPASIVDTEQYF
V gene: TRBV19; CDR3 protein: CASSITGGVGEKLFF
V gene: TRBV7-9; CDR3 protein: CASSPGTSYEQYF
V gene: TRBV5-6; CDR3 protein: CASSSGQSLRSYTF
V gene: TRBV10-3; CDR3 protein: CAISESKGDVGEQFF
V gene: TRBV15; CDR3 protein: CATSRKAQFTEQFF
V gene: TRBV9; CDR3 protein: CASSVQTNTGELFF
V gene: TRBV24-1; CDR3 protein: CATSDSGTSATGELFF